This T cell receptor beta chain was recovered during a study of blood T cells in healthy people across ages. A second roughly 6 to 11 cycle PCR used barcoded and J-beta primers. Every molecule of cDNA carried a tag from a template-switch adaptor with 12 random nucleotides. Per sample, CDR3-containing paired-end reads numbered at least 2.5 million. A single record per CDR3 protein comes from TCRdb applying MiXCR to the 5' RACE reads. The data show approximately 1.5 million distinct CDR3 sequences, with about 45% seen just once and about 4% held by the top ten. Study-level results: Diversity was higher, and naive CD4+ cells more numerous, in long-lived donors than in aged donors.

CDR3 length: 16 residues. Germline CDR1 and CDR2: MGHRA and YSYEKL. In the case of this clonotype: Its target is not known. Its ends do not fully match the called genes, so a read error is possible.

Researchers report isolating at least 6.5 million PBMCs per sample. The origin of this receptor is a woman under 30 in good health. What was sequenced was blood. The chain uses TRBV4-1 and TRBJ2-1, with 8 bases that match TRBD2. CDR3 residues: CASSQPLAGRRNGQFF. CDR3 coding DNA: TGCGCCAGCAGCCAACCCCTAGCGGGTAGGCGGAATGGGCAGTTCTTC.